Listed below are T cell receptor beta chains from one sample, sequenced in a study of blood T cell repertoires in COVID-19. Sequenced by immunoSEQ multiplex PCR; TCRdb stores in-frame clones only, minus some. Of roughly 96,000 clones listed, over 70% were seen once; the top ten hold 4.1%. The sequenced sample was peripheral blood. These receptors all come from a man between 60 and 75 years old with acute or convalescent COVID-19. Both conserved end residues are part of each CDR3. A D gene is named only where the DNA matches it firmly. Not all rows give a size; the values are once, few, many and, for expanded clones, a class.

CSVRTGQNGNTIYF	TGCAGCGTTAGGACAGGGCAAAACGGAAACACCATATATTTT	TRBV29-1	TRBJ1-3	TRBD1	.
CASSLSLTANTEAFF	TGCGCCAGCAGCTTGTCCCTTACAGCGAACACTGAAGCTTTCTTT	TRBV5-1	TRBJ1-1	.	.
CASSPRDLTETEAFF	TGTGCCAGCTCACCTCGGGACTTAACGGAGACTGAAGCTTTCTTT	TRBV18	TRBJ1-1	.	.
CASSSVTGELFF	TGTGCCAGCAGTTCGGTGACCGGGGAGCTGTTTTTT	TRBV12-3/TRBV12-4	TRBJ2-2	.	.
CASSSTGGMETQYF	TGTGCCAGCAGTTCTACTGGGGGGATGGAGACCCAGTACTTC	TRBV3-1/TRBV3-2	TRBJ2-5	.	.
CAWSKDNNQPQHF	TGTGCCTGGAGCAAGGACAACAATCAGCCCCAGCATTTT	TRBV30	TRBJ1-5	.	.
CASSIRTGGQPQHF	TGTGCCAGTAGTATACGGACAGGGGGTCAGCCCCAGCATTTT	TRBV19	TRBJ1-5	TRBD1	.
CASTDGPAGNYNEQFF	TGCGCCAGCACCGATGGGCCAGCGGGGAACTACAATGAGCAGTTCTTC	TRBV10-1	TRBJ2-1	TRBD2	.
CASSDRNLGTDTQYF	TGTGCCAGTAGCGACAGAAATTTAGGAACAGATACGCAGTATTTT	TRBV19	TRBJ2-3	.	.
CASSPRGQVLAKNIQYF	TGTGCCAGCAGCCCGCGCGGACAGGTTTTAGCCAAAAACATTCAGTACTTC	TRBV14	TRBJ2-4	TRBD1	.
CASSGQGNTIYF	TGTGCCAGCAGTGGACAGGGAAACACCATATATTTT	TRBV2	TRBJ1-3	.	few
CASSTGENSRINEKLFF	TGCGCCAGCAGCACCGGCGAGAACAGCCGGATTAATGAAAAACTGTTTTTT	TRBV5-1	TRBJ1-4	.	.